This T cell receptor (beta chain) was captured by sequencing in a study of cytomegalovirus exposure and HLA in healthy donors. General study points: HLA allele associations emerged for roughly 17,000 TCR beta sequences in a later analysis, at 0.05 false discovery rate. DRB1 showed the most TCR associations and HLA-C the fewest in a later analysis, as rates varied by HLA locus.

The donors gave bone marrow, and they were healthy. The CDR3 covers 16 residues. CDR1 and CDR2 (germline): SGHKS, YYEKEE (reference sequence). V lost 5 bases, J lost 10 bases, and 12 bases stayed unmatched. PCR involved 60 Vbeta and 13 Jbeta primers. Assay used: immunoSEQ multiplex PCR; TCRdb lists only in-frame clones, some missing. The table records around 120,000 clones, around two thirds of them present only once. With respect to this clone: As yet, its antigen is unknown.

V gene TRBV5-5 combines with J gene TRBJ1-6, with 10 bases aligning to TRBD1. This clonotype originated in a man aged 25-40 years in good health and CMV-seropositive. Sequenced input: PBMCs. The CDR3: CASRERDRGLNSPLHF. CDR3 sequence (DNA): TGTGCCAGCAGGGAAAGAGACAGGGGGCTGAACTCACCCCTCCACTTT.